The 20 T cell receptor beta chains given below trace back to one sample, sequenced in a study of CD8 T cells in ankylosing spondylitis. MiXCR was run by TCRdb on the 5' RACE reads, yielding one entry per CDR3 protein. The sample shows a few hundred thousand distinct CDR3 sequences, roughly a quarter of them seen only once. Sequences were obtained from blood, either unsorted or a sorted T cell fraction (not recorded which). Receptors originate from a male donor with ankylosing spondylitis or in good health (not recorded which).

This clonotype was detected only a few times. This rearrangement joins TRBV20-1 to TRBJ2-7, with 8 positions matching TRBD2. V shed 6 bases, J shed 4 bases, and the junction held 14 bases outside the gene matches. The germline V gene encodes CDR1 DFQATT and CDR2 SNEGSKA (reference sequence). This CDR3 is built from 15 residues. The CDR3 coding sequence is TGCAGTGCCAAAAGCTCTAGCGGGCTCGCTTACGAGCAGTACTTC. The encoded protein is CSAKSSSGLAYEQYF.

This clonotype was counted ten times or more. The chain recombines TRBV29-1 with TRBJ2-3, with a possible D match to TRBD2 (7 bases). In germline, CDR1 is SQVTM, CDR2 ANQGSEA. CDR3 length equals 13 residues. V was cut by 6 bases and J by 5 bases, with 15 bases left in between. The CDR3 region has the DNA TGCAGCGTAGCGGGACATAAGATAGATACGCAGTATTTT. Protein sequence: CSVAGHKIDTQYF.

The chain recombines TRBV20-1 with TRBJ2-1; tentatively, D is TRBD2 (6 bases). This CDR3 contains 15 residues. Germline V lookup: CDR1 DFQATT, CDR2 SNEGSKA (reference sequence). Trimming pared 3 bases from V and 7 bases from J, leaving 19 bases between. In DNA form, the CDR3 reads TGCAGTGCTAGGATACCGGGTAGCGCGGGAAATGAGCAGTTCTTC. The encoded protein is CSARIPGSAGNEQFF.

The chain joins TRBV5-1 to TRBJ2-7; TRBD1 might be the D (5 bases). V lost 2 bases and J 5 bases, leaving 11 bases between the germline ends. Germline V gene lookup returns CDR1 SGHRS and CDR2 YFSETQ. The CDR3 loop spans 13 amino acids. The CDR3 sequence is CASSLKQDHEQYF. The CDR3 DNA follows: TGCGCCAGCAGCTTAAAACAGGACCACGAGCAGTACTTC.

V and J are TRBV18 and TRBJ1-1, with D perhaps TRBD1 (5 bases). Germline V lookup: CDR1 KGHSH, CDR2 LQKENI. V lost 3 bases to trimming and J lost 7 bases, with 9 bases between them. The CDR3 sequence is 12 residues long. The CDR3 DNA reads as TGTGCCAGCTCACCTCAGGGTGGTGAAGCTTTCTTT. This translates into CASSPQGGEAFF.

This clonotype was found many times. The rearrangement links TRBV4-2 to TRBJ2-7; D is possibly TRBD1 or TRBD2 (5 bases each). Germline assignment: CDR1 LGHNA and CDR2 YNFKEQ. The V gene lost 3 bases and the J gene lost 3 bases, with 12 bases spanning the gap. The CDR3 runs 14 residues. The CDR3 spells CASSQGDPVYEQYF. Written as DNA, the CDR3 is TGTGCCAGCAGCCAGGGGGACCCGGTCTACGAGCAGTACTTC.

In its sample, this clonotype was seen many times. This chain links TRBV20-1 with TRBJ2-7; D is uncertain. V lost 0 bases and J 7 bases, leaving 22 bases between the germline ends. The CDR3 loop spans 16 amino acids. Germline CDR1 and CDR2: DFQATT and SNEGSKA (reference sequence). The CDR3 nucleotides are TGCAGTGCTAGAGATCTGTTTCAGGCGGCCATGGGTGAGCAGTACTTC. Amino acid sequence: CSARDLFQAAMGEQYF.

The chain links TRBV6-1 to TRBJ1-5; the D is unclear. In germline, CDR1 is MNHNS, CDR2 SASEGT. V dropped 1 base and J dropped 3 bases, with 10 bases sitting between them. The CDR3 sequence is 15 residues long. The CDR3 bases are TGTGCCAGCAGTGAAGAAGATACGGACAATCAGCCCCAGCATTTT. It yields the protein CASSEEDTDNQPQHF.

This clonotype was detected only a few times. The gene calls are TRBV20-1 and TRBJ2-3, with D perhaps matching TRBD2 (5 bases). Germline-derived CDR1 and CDR2 are DFQATT and SNEGSKA (reference sequence). V dropped 6 bases and J dropped 0 bases, with 16 bases sitting between them. This CDR3 has 15 residues. For the CDR3, the DNA is TGCAGTGCCCCCCCGGGGAGTGGAAGCACAGATACGCAGTATTTT. It yields the protein CSAPPGSGSTDTQYF.

The genes are TRBV20-1 and TRBJ2-6, with D tentatively TRBD2 (5 bases). The CDR3 is 16 residues long. With 0 bases removed from V and 2 bases from J, the gap between germline ends came to 11 bases. The germline V gene has CDR1 DFQATT and CDR2 SNEGSKA (reference sequence). The CDR3: CSARDAGVAGANVLTF. The DNA for the CDR3 is TGCAGTGCTAGAGATGCCGGGGTGGCTGGGGCCAACGTCCTGACTTTC.

This chain connects TRBV23-1 to TRBJ1-5; 10 bases map to TRBD1. TRBV23-1 is assigned to the ORF class and has an uncertain function. J gave up 0 bases and V 5 bases, and 13 bases lay outside the gene matches. CDR3 length equals 19 residues. The CDR3 DNA reads TGCGCCAGCAGTTTTGGTGCGGGACAGGGGACACATAGCAATCAGCCCCAGCATTTT. Translated: CASSFGAGQGTHSNQPQHF.

This clonotype was seen only a few times. The rearrangement uses TRBV11-2 and TRBJ2-7, with D possibly TRBD2 on 6 matching bases. Trimming took 2 bases from V and 0 from J, leaving 14 bases between them. This CDR3 has 16 amino acids. CDR1 and CDR2 from the germline V gene are SGHAT and FQNNGV. The CDR3 bases are TGTGCCAGCAGCTTATTGGGAGGCCGCAGCTCCTACGAGCAGTACTTC. Amino acids: CASSLLGGRSSYEQYF.

This clonotype was observed a few times. This sequence joins TRBV20-1 and TRBJ2-4; 7 bases align to TRBD1. The germline V gene has CDR1 DFQATT and CDR2 SNEGSKA (reference sequence). Trimming took 6 bases from V and 3 from J; bases not matched to a gene: 5. The CDR3 runs 13 residues. CDR3 nucleotide sequence: TGCAGTGCAGCCCCAGGGGGCAAAAACATTCAGTACTTC. Its protein product is CSAAPGGKNIQYF.

This clonotype was observed a few times. The chain links TRBV20-1 to TRBJ2-2; D possibly corresponds to TRBD2 (6 bases). Per the germline V gene, CDR1 is DFQATT and CDR2 is SNEGSKA (reference sequence). There are 14 residues in the CDR3. The V gene lost 6 bases and the J gene lost 7 bases, with 18 bases spanning the gap. CDR3 sequence reads: CSARGSYGGGELFF. The CDR3 coding sequence is TGCAGTGCCCGGGGGTCATATGGCGGCGGGGAGCTGTTTTTT.

This chain links TRBV6-5 with TRBJ2-7, with 9 positions matching TRBD2. Germline V gene sequence: CDR1 MNHEY, CDR2 SVGAGI. With 2 bases clipped from V and 3 bases from J, the junction kept 11 bases outside the gene matches. The CDR3 is made up of 17 amino acids. The chain's CDR3 is CASSYRGASGDLYEQYF. Written as DNA, the CDR3 is TGTGCCAGCAGTTACCGGGGGGCTAGCGGGGACCTCTACGAGCAGTACTTC.

This clonotype was counted between two and nine times. The CDR3 protein is CASSASGTQYF. CDR3 DNA: TGTGCCAGCAGTGCATCGGGTACGCAGTATTTT. V is TRBV25-1 and J is TRBJ2-3; D call uncertain. Trimming left V 4 bases short and J 8 bases short, with 7 bases between. The CDR3 extends over 11 amino acids. Germline lookup yields CDR1 MGHDK and CDR2 SYGVNS.

This clonotype was seen a handful of times. The chain uses TRBV12-3 or TRBV12-4 and TRBJ2-7, with a possible D match to TRBD2 (6 bases). Deletions cut 8 bases from V and 6 bases from J, with 14 bases between. This CDR3 is 12 amino acids long. This chain's CDR3 is CASSGGRGEQYF. CDR3 coding DNA: TGTGCCAGCTCCGGGGGTCGGGGCGAGCAGTACTTC.

This clonotype has ten or more counts. The V call is TRBV28, the J call TRBJ1-2, with 7 bases matching TRBD1. Germline loops: CDR1 MDHEN, CDR2 SYDVKM. Trimming took 2 bases from V and 6 from J; bases not matched to a gene: 12. This CDR3 contains 16 residues. The CDR3 coding sequence is TGTGCCAGCAGTTTACTGAGGGGGCGCGGAGAGGATGGCTACACCTTC. It translates to CASSLLRGRGEDGYTF.

This clonotype was observed at least ten times. V gene TRBV20-1 combines with J gene TRBJ2-7; 7 bases fit TRBD2. The germline CDR1 and CDR2 sequences are DFQATT and SNEGSKA (reference sequence). CDR3 length equals 14 residues. The V segment lost 6 bases and the J segment 0 bases; nucleotides outside the gene matches: 8. The CDR3 loop reads CSAAGDYPSYEQYF. In nucleotides, the CDR3 is TGCAGTGCAGCCGGGGACTACCCCTCCTACGAGCAGTACTTC.

V and J are TRBV12-3 or TRBV12-4 and TRBJ2-7; 8 bases are a match to TRBD1. CDR3 size: 14 residues. Unmatched junction bases numbered 6, after V lost 6 bases and J lost 2 bases. CDR3 sequence: CASSPGTGPYEQYF. For the CDR3, the DNA is TGTGCCAGCAGCCCCGGGACAGGACCCTACGAGCAGTACTTC.